Presented here are 7 T cell receptor beta chains from one specimen sequenced in a study of shared clonotypes between healthy human individuals. The method was immunoSEQ multiplex PCR; TCRdb's version includes in-frame clones alone and lacks a portion of them. The table records about 2.3 million clones, 85% to 95% of them present only once. Sequencing was done on a sample of naive CD4+ T cells from PBMCs. Subset specified: CD45RA+ positively selected. The source is a man aged 18 to 30 in good health. Some clones in this sample may be carry-over from other donors' samples.

V usage is TRBV6-5 and J usage is TRBJ2-7; 7 bases agree with TRBD2. Germline CDR1 reads MNHEY; CDR2 reads SVGAGI. The length of the CDR3 is 15 residues. J lost 2 bases, V lost 4 bases, and 8 bases had no gene match. CDR3 in DNA: TGTGCCAGCAGTTTGCTAGCGGAGTCGGCCTACGAGCAGTACTTC. Protein sequence: CASSLLAESAYEQYF.

The V and J genes are TRBV29-1 and TRBJ2-5; perhaps TRBD2 as D (7 bases). Looked up from germline, CDR1 is SQVTM and CDR2 is ANQGSEA. The CDR3 is 14 residues long. Trimming took 7 bases from V and 4 from J, leaving 19 bases between them. CDR3 coding DNA: TGCAGCGCCGGGGGGCGGTACTCGGGAGAGACCCAGTACTTC. Translating it yields CSAGGRYSGETQYF.

The V and J genes are TRBV30 and TRBJ1-1, with 10 bases matching TRBD1. This CDR3 spans 16 amino acids. Germline CDR1 is GTSNPN and CDR2 is SVGIG (reference sequence). After removal of 7 bases from V and 2 bases from J, the junction contained 13 bases not matched to a gene. The DNA for the CDR3 is TGTGCCTACCAACTGGGACAGGGGTTATTAAACACTGAAGCTTTCTTT. This codes for CAYQLGQGLLNTEAFF.

The rearrangement uses TRBV19 and TRBJ1-2, with D hard to call. V was trimmed by 8 bases and J by 4 bases, leaving 20 bases between them. There are 15 residues in the CDR3. Per germline, CDR1 LNHDA and CDR2 SQIVND (reference sequence). CDR3 sequence reads: CASSLSLQLPYGYTF. DNA for the CDR3: TGTGCCAGTTCATTATCTCTCCAGCTACCCTATGGCTACACCTTC.

This chain uses TRBV10-3 with TRBJ1-5, with D unresolved. Per the germline V gene, CDR1 is ENHRY and CDR2 is SYGVKD. Trimming took off 0 bases at V and 4 bases at J, with 10 bases between the two ends. This CDR3 spans 15 amino acids. DNA for the CDR3: TGTGCCATCAGTGAGTCCATGTCGTCTAATCAGCCCCAGCATTTT. Translation: CAISESMSSNQPQHF.

The V and J genes are TRBV28 and TRBJ1-2; D is unresolved. Germline V gene lookup returns CDR1 MDHEN and CDR2 SYDVKM. CDR3 size: 12 residues. V lost 8 bases to trimming and J lost 4 bases, with 11 bases between them. CDR3 loop: CASVGRAYGYTF. The CDR3 nucleotides read TGTGCCAGCGTCGGGAGGGCCTATGGCTACACCTTC.

This chain uses TRBV7-6 with TRBJ1-1; 7 positions match TRBD1. In germline, CDR1 is SGHVS, CDR2 FNYEAQ. The CDR3 has 15 amino acids. Trimming cost V 5 bases and J 1 base; bases outside gene matches: 7. CDR3 bases: TGTGCCAGCAGCCCCCGACAGGGAGGGAACACTGAAGCTTTCTTT. It yields the protein CASSPRQGGNTEAFF.